These T cell receptor beta chains were read from a single sample in a study of post-analysis software for immune sequencing data. MiXCR was run by TCRdb on the PCR reads, yielding one entry per CDR3 protein. Of hundreds of thousands of distinct CDR3 sequences detected, approximately 30% appear once; the ten largest clones hold around 0.56%. Specimen: blood. These receptors all come from a girl aged 5-17 years with multiple sclerosis. Each CDR3 is given with its conserved first and last residue.

>TRBV7-9|TRBJ2-7
CASSSGRTSYEQYF
>TRBV6-5|TRBJ2-3
CASSYSHGSGRAWGTDTQYF
>TRBV6-5|TRBJ2-1
CASSQRRGRNEQFF
>TRBV28|TRBJ1-1
CASSRGADTEAFF
>TRBV12-3/TRBV12-4|TRBJ2-5
CASITFGGGETQYF
>TRBV20-1|TRBJ2-7
CSATPSGRAVSYEQYF
>TRBV29-1|TRBJ2-7
CSVEGPGGIYEQYF
>TRBV6-6|TRBJ1-4
CASSPPSWGYGKLFF
>TRBV2|TRBJ1-5
CASSDGKLRPQHF
>TRBV7-2|TRBJ2-1
CASSASGQLESYNEQFF
>TRBV27|TRBJ1-2
CASSLYGVQDYGYTF
>TRBV6-1|TRBJ2-2
CASNDYRTGGTGELFF
>TRBV27|TRBJ1-2
CASRRRTTGGGYTF
>TRBV20-1|-
CSARSGSQGWSSEQYF
>TRBV20-1|TRBJ2-7
CSAREPGSWEQYF
>TRBV29-1|TRBJ2-1
CSPIVGGGEQFF
>TRBV7-2|TRBJ2-5
CASSFDRHQETQYF
>TRBV13|TRBJ1-1
CASSLLAAEAFF
>TRBV19|TRBJ2-1
CASSISQTYNEQFF
>TRBV4-3|TRBJ1-2
CASSPTGSNYGYTF
>TRBV4-1|TRBJ1-5
CASSRTREGQPQHF
>TRBV12-3/TRBV12-4|TRBJ2-2
CASSLTRAGELFF
>TRBV6-2/TRBV6-3|TRBJ2-1
CASSYDNREYNEQFF
>TRBV5-1|TRBJ2-6
CASSLDRGGYGANVLTF
>TRBV14|TRBJ1-1
CASSQDYGTEAFF
>TRBV4-1|TRBJ1-1
CASSQGRGGGTEAFF
>TRBV7-2|TRBJ2-4
CASSLGGLGAKNIQYF
>TRBV5-6|TRBJ2-7
CASSLFGRLDEQYF
>TRBV27|TRBJ2-3
CASKGLTMWDTQYF
>TRBV28|TRBJ2-7
CASSLTGLAAYEQCF